This T cell receptor (beta chain) came from a study of CD8 T cells in ankylosing spondylitis. Study results and limitations: Ankylosing spondylitis blood seemed to carry a telltale TCR beta motif made of roughly eight highly homologous variants. Clones linked to the disease showed a CD8+ phenotype. They occurred at relatively low frequencies in peripheral blood. Earlier studies detected some motif variants in reactive arthritis synovial fluid and blood.

The V and J ends lost 3 bases and 3 bases, in that order; junction bases with no gene match: 3. Germline V gives CDR1 LGHNA, CDR2 YSLEER. The CDR3 has 14 amino acids. 5'-RACE, quantitative and with molecular barcodes, yielded the TCR beta libraries. TCRdb reprocessed the 5' RACE reads with MiXCR, giving one entry per CDR3 protein. The sample has about 190,000 distinct CDR3 sequences; roughly 13% are singletons. Turning to this clonotype: Its antigen is still unknown.

The receptor was derived from a female donor with ankylosing spondylitis or in good health (not recorded which). The V gene is TRBV4-3, the J gene TRBJ2-5, with 8 bases fitting TRBD2. Material: blood, either unsorted or a sorted T cell fraction (not recorded which). CDR3 residues: CASSHTSGEETQYF. DNA for the CDR3: TGCGCCAGCAGCCATACTAGCGGTGAAGAGACCCAGTACTTC.